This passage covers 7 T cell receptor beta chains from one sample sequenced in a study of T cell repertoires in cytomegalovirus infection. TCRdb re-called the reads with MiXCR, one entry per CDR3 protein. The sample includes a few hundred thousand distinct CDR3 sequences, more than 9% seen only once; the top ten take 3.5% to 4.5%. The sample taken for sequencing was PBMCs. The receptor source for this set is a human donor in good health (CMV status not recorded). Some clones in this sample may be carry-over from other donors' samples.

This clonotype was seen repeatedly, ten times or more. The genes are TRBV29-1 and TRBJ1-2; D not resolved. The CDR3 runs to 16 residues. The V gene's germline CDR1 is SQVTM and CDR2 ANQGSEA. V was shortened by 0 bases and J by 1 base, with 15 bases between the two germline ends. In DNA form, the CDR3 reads TGCAGCGTTGAAGATCGGAAGAAACGATATAACTATGGCTACACCTTC. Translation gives CSVEDRKKRYNYGYTF.

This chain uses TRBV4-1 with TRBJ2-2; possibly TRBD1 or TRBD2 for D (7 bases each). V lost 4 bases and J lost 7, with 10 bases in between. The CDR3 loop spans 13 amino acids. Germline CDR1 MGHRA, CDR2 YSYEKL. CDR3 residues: CASSPGGGGELFF. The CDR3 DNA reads TGCGCCAGCAGCCCAGGGGGGGGCGGGGAGCTGTTTTTT.

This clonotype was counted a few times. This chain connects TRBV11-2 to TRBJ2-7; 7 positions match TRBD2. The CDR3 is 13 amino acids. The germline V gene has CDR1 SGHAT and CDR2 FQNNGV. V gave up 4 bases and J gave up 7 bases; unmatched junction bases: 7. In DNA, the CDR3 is TGTGCCAGCAGCTCCCCAAGGACTAGGGAGCAGTACTTC. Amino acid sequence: CASSSPRTREQYF.

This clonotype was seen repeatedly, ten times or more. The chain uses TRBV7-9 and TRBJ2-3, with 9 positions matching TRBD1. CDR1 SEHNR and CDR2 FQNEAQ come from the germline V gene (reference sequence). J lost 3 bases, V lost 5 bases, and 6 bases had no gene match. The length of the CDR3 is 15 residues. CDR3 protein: CASSEDRGRTDTQYF. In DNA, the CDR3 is TGTGCCAGCAGCGAAGACAGGGGGAGAACAGATACGCAGTATTTT.

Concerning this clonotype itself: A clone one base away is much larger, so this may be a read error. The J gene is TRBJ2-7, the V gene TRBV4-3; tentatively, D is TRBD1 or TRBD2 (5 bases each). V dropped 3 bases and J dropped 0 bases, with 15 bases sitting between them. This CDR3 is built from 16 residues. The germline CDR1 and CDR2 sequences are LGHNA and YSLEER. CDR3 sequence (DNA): TGCGCCAGCAGCCAGAACCACGGTGGGGGCTCCTACGAGCAGTACTTC. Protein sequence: CASSQNHGGGSYEQYF.

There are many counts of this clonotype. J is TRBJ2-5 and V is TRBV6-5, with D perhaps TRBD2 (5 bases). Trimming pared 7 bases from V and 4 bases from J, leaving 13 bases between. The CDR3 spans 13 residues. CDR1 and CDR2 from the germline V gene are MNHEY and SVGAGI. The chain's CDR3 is CASTPPGRETQYF. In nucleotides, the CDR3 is TGTGCCAGCACCCCCCCGGGGAGAGAGACCCAGTACTTC.

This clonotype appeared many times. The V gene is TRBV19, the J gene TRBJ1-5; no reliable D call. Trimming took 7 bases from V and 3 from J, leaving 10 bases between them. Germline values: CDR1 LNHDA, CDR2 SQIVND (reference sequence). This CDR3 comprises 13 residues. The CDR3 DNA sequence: TGTGCCAGTATGCCAGCGATCAATCAGCCCCAGCATTTT. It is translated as CASMPAINQPQHF.